Listed here is a single T cell receptor (beta chain). This clone was recorded only once. What antigen it recognizes has not been identified. Per-nucleotide qualities are absent, and no much larger clonotype sits a single base away. These data come from a study of blood T cell repertoires in COVID-19 (TCRdb year 2020). Concerning the study at large: Samples from collaborators originated in the United States, Italy and Spain and spanned both the acute and convalescent phases of COVID-19. The dataset comprised deeply sampled blood TCRbeta repertoires from subjects exposed to, actively infected with, or recovered from COVID-19. The prospective study material was composed of cDNA or gDNA derived from T cells, B-cell-depleted T cells, or PBMCs. A freely available public database, intended as a resource for researchers studying the immune response to SARS-CoV-2, is where the repertoires were released. Where available, HLA class I and class II types were obtained from metadata supplied by the sample provider rather than from assay-based typing. The sample metadata nearly always contained a de-identified subject ID, COVID-19 status, age in years and sex. Samples were obtained from the ongoing ImmuneRACE study (first 160 participants) and from some 1,300 subjects provided by 6 global collaborators.

TCRbeta CDR3 regions were amplified from genomic DNA by means of the immunoSEQ Assay, a bias-controlled multiplex PCR. The study's processing was this. The number of nucleated cells in each sample was estimated by amplification of reference gene primers within the assay. To quantify the absolute abundance of each unique TCRbeta CDR3 rearrangement, sequence reads were collapsed and filtered. For each sample, productive Simpson clonality was calculated by taking the square root of Simpson's diversity index across productive rearrangements. As stored in TCRdb, this immuneACCESS dataset retains in-frame rearrangements with V and J assigned. A fraction of the clones does not appear; measured against another copy, unresolved V genes explain less than half of the discrepancy, and the remainder lacks a known reason. V and J calls plus clone size are reproduced from that table; the DNA served to infer D and trimming. This sample has 120,000 to 150,000 clones in its table, and 86% of those were observed once. The ten largest clones add up to around 8.5% of the sample.

V lost 4 bases and J lost 4 bases; the stretch between them is 15 bases long. Reading from cysteine to phenylalanine, the CDR3 counts 15 amino acids. Kept here is only the CDR3 DNA, which spans 45 bases and is read in frame from base 1. Looking up the germline V gene yields CDR1 KGHDR and CDR2 SFDVKD. The collaborating institutions used their own protocols to collect whole blood in K2EDTA tubes. For TCRbeta analysis, collaborator samples were shipped as frozen whole blood, as isolated PBMCs, or as DNA extracted from either sample type. On the study overall, not on this receptor specifically: Clinical and demographic metadata were provided uncurated, with the amount varying by source and participant.

Sequencing input: peripheral blood. The receptor was isolated from a woman aged 55-70 years with acute or convalescent COVID-19. This chain is built from TRBV24-1 and TRBJ2-5, with the D gene not clear enough to name. This receptor has the CDR3 CATSEIVYGGETQYF. The nucleotide sequence is TGTGCCACCAGTGAAATAGTCTATGGCGGAGAGACCCAGTACTTC.